This entry concerns a single TCR beta chain. Its antigen is not known. Both 60 Vbeta primers and 13 Jbeta primers went into the PCR. Measured with immunoSEQ multiplex PCR; TCRdb has only the in-frame clones, and not every one. The sample records around 190,000 clones, 86% being singletons. The germline V gene has CDR1 SGHVS and CDR2 FQNEAQ. This CDR3 comprises 15 residues. The V end lost 0 bases, the J end lost 5 bases, and 10 bases lay between the germline ends. This specimen belongs to a study of cytomegalovirus exposure and HLA in healthy donors. Study-level background: The Caucasian-associated ancestry cluster contained 81% of the approximately 420 genotyped donors.

Study-level points and caveats: When the data were analyzed later, several of the most significant clusters appeared to be linked to common viral pathogens.

The sample consisted of PBMCs. This TCR came from a woman aged 30 to 39 in good health and CMV-seronegative. V usage is TRBV7-8 and J usage is TRBJ2-2; D gene uncertain. DNA of the CDR3: TGTGCCAGCAGCTTAGCAAATTCGAGGACCGGGGAGCTGTTTTTT. Encoded protein: CASSLANSRTGELFF.